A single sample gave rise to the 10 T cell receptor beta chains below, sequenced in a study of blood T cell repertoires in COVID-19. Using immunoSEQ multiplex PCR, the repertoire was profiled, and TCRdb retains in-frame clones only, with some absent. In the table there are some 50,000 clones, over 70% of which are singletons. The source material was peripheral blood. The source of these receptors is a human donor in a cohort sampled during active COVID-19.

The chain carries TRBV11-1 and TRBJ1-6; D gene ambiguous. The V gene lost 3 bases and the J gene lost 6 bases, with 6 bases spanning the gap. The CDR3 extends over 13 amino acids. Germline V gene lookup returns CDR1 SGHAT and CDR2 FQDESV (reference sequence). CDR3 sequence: CASSFSINSPLHF. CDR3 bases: TGTGCCAGCAGCTTCAGTATTAATTCACCCCTCCACTTT.

The CDR3 loop is CASSYSRVPNEKLFF. CDR3 in DNA: TGTGCCAGCAGTTACTCCAGGGTACCTAATGAAAAACTGTTTTTT. The gene calls are TRBV6-5 and TRBJ1-4; D perhaps matches TRBD1 (5 bases). CDR1 is MNHEY, CDR2 SVGAGI, per germline. The CDR3 runs 15 residues. V shed 0 bases and J shed 3 bases, with 8 bases lying between them.

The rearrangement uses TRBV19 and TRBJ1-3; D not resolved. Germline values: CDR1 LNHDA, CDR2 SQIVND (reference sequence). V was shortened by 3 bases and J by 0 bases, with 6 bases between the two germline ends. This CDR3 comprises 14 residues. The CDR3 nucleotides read TGTGCCAGTAGTATGCTGAGCTCTGGAAACACCATATATTTT. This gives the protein CASSMLSSGNTIYF.

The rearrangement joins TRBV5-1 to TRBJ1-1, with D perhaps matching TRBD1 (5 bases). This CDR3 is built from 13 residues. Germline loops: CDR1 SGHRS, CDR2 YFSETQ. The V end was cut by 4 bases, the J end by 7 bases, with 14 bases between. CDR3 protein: CASSGGDRREAFF. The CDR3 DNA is TGCGCCAGCAGCGGGGGGGATAGGCGTGAAGCTTTCTTT.

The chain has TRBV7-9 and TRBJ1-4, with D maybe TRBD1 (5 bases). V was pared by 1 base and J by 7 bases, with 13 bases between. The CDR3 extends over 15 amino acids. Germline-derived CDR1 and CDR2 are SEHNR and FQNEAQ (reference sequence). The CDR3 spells CASSLVAGSSEKLFF. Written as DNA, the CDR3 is TGTGCCAGCAGCTTAGTGGCAGGGTCGAGTGAAAAACTGTTTTTT.

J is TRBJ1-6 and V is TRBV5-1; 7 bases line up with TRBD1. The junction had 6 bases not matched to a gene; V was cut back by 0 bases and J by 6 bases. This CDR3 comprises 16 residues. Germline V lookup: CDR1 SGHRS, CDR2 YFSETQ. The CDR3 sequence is CASSLAHRGRNSPLHF. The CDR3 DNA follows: TGCGCCAGCAGCTTGGCTCACAGGGGTCGTAATTCACCCCTCCACTTT.

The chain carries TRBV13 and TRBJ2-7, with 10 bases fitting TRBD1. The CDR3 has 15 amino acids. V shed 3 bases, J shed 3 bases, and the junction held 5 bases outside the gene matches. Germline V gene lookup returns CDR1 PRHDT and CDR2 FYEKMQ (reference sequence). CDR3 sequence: CASSLGQGTFYEQYF. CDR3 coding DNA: TGTGCCAGCAGCTTGGGACAGGGGACGTTCTACGAGCAGTACTTC.

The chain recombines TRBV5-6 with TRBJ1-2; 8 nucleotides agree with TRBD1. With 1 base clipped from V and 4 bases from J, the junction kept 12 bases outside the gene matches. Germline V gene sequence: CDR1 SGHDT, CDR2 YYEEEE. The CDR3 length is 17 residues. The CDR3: CASSLKDREIIGYGYTF. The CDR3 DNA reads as TGTGCCAGCAGCTTGAAGGACAGGGAAATTATAGGCTATGGCTACACCTTC.

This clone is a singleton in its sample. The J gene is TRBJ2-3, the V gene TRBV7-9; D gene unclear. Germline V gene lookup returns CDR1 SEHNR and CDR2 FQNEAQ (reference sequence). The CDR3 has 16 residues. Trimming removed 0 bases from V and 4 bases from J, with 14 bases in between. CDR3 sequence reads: CASSLALIHLSDTQYF. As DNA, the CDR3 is TGTGCCAGCAGCTTAGCTCTGATACATCTGTCAGATACGCAGTATTTT.

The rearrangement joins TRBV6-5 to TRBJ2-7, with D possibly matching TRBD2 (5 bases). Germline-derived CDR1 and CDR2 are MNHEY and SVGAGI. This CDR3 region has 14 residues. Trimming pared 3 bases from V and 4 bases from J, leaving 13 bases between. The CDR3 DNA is TGTGCCAGCAGTTATGAGGGCCCTTGGTACGAGCAGTACTTC. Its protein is CASSYEGPWYEQYF.